This entry lists 7 T cell receptor beta chains sequenced from one sample in a study of T-cell reconstitution after alpha-beta-depleted transplantation in children. Whole-study findings and limits: As was reported, about two months after transplant, alpha-beta T cells came from several hundred expanded graft clones.

These TCRs are of unknown antigen specificity. Unique molecular identifiers were built into the TCRbeta library. In TCRdb, the PCR reads were re-called with MiXCR into one record per CDR3 protein. Of roughly 30,000 distinct CDR3 sequences listed, approximately 6.9% are singletons. Sequenced here: peripheral blood, sampled 60 days after TCRalphabeta/CD19-depleted stem cell transplant. The receptors shown here come from a child younger than two who had a stem cell transplant for acute myeloid leukemia, so the T cells may come from the graft donor.

This clonotype was recorded at least ten times. The gene calls are TRBV4-3 and TRBJ2-7; D is unresolved. The CDR3 loop spans 13 amino acids. V dropped 0 bases and J dropped 3 bases, with 6 bases sitting between them. In germline, CDR1 is LGHNA, CDR2 YSLEER. The CDR3 DNA follows: TGCGCCAGCAGCCAAGAGGACGGCTACGAGCAGTACTTC. This sequence encodes CASSQEDGYEQYF.

At least ten counts were recorded for this clonotype. The genes are TRBV7-2 and TRBJ1-1; perhaps TRBD1 as D (5 bases). The CDR3 contains 14 residues. Between the trimmed V and J ends, which lost 5 bases and 3 bases, there was a span of 13 bases. The germline gives CDR1 SGHTA, CDR2 FQGNSA. CDR3 nucleotides: TGTGCCAGCAGCCCGACAGAGCTTTACACTGAAGCTTTCTTT. The encoded protein is CASSPTELYTEAFF.

This clonotype has at least ten counts. V is TRBV4-3 and J is TRBJ2-2; tentatively, D is TRBD2 (7 bases). V was shortened by 0 bases and J by 6 bases, with 14 bases between the two germline ends. Per germline, CDR1 LGHNA and CDR2 YSLEER. The CDR3 has 16 amino acids. CDR3 amino acids: CASSQEGGGKAGELFF. The CDR3, as DNA: TGCGCCAGCAGCCAAGAAGGGGGGGGAAAGGCCGGGGAGCTGTTTTTT.

This clonotype was recorded at least ten times. The V call is TRBV6-6, the J call TRBJ2-7; unclear D gene. Trimming took off 5 bases at V and 6 bases at J, with 5 bases between the two ends. The CDR3 spans 10 residues. Germline loops: CDR1 MNHNY, CDR2 SVGAGI (reference sequence). CDR3 sequence: CASSLGEQYF. CDR3 sequence (DNA): TGTGCCAGCAGTCTCGGCGAGCAGTACTTC.

This clonotype has ten or more counts. The CDR3 coding sequence is TGCAGCGTTGAAGATGCGGCAGTGGGGGAGCAGTTCTTC. Amino acid sequence: CSVEDAAVGEQFF. The chain has TRBV29-1 and TRBJ2-1; D unresolved. The CDR3 is 13 amino acids. Trimming stripped 0 bases from V and 10 bases from J, with 13 bases between. Looked up from germline, CDR1 is SQVTM and CDR2 is ANQGSEA.

The table lists this clonotype with many counts. The V and J genes are TRBV9 and TRBJ2-2; 10 bases map to TRBD2. Germline CDR1 SGDLS, CDR2 YYNGEE. V trimming: 4 bases; J trimming: 6 bases; junction bases outside the gene matches: 6. The length of the CDR3 is 15 residues. CDR3 sequence: CASSSGLALSGELFF. The CDR3 DNA reads TGTGCCAGCAGCTCGGGACTAGCGTTATCCGGGGAGCTGTTTTTT.

This clonotype was recorded at least ten times. V gene TRBV5-1 combines with J gene TRBJ1-1; D is undetermined. The germline gives CDR1 SGHRS, CDR2 YFSETQ. The CDR3 length is 14 residues. V lost 0 bases and J 2 bases, leaving 8 bases between the germline ends. CDR3 in DNA: TGCGCCAGCAGCTTGGGAGCATATAACACTGAAGCTTTCTTT. Protein: CASSLGAYNTEAFF.